Listed below are T cell receptor beta chains from one sample, sequenced in a study of blood T cell repertoires in COVID-19. Data came from immunoSEQ multiplex PCR; TCRdb stores just in-frame clones and leaves some out. The repertoire holds approximately 280,000 clones, with roughly 86% as singletons. Sequenced input: peripheral blood. The receptors originated from a woman aged 30 to 39 who had recovered from COVID-19. CDR3s include the opening cysteine and the closing phenylalanine or tryptophan. The D gene is left open where the match is weak. Clone size is not always given. Where it is, it says once, few, many or a class for expanded clones.

D gene,clone size,J gene,V gene,CDR3 protein,CDR3 DNA
TRBD2,-,TRBJ2-7,TRBV18,CASSPDSGRAGEQYF,TGTGCCAGCTCACCAGACAGCGGGAGAGCGGGGGAGCAGTACTTC
-,few,TRBJ2-5,TRBV28,CASSFTIRTDQETQYF,TGTGCCAGCAGTTTTACAATCCGGACAGACCAAGAGACCCAGTACTTC
TRBD2,-,TRBJ2-5,TRBV24-1,CATSDRLAGGSGETQYF,TGTGCCACCAGTGATCGGCTAGCGGGAGGATCTGGAGAGACCCAGTACTTC
-,-,TRBJ2-2,TRBV7-7,CASSLGGLYTGELFF,TGTGCTAGCAGCTTAGGAGGACTTTATACCGGGGAGCTGTTTTTT
TRBD1,-,TRBJ2-2,TRBV24-1,CATSEWTGKGTGELFF,TGTGCCACCAGTGAGTGGACAGGGAAGGGAACCGGGGAGCTGTTTTTT
TRBD1,-,TRBJ2-7,TRBV18,CASSGGVRTGGYEQYF,TGTGCCAGCTCAGGCGGGGTCCGGACAGGGGGCTACGAGCAGTACTTC
-,-,TRBJ1-1,TRBV12-3/TRBV12-4,CASSPSGAKAFF,TGTGCCAGCAGTCCTTCAGGGGCAAAAGCTTTCTTT
TRBD2,-,TRBJ2-1,TRBV11-2,CASSLDILAGYYNEQFF,TGTGCCAGCAGCTTAGACATCTTAGCGGGCTACTACAATGAGCAGTTCTTC
TRBD1,-,TRBJ2-7,TRBV6-5,CATKTGGGWEQYF,TGTGCCACCAAGACAGGGGGAGGTTGGGAGCAGTACTTC
-,-,TRBJ2-5,TRBV12-3/TRBV12-4,CASSRGETQYF,TGTGCCAGCAGCCGAGGGGAGACCCAGTACTTC
-,-,TRBJ2-3,TRBV7-2,CARLGLPTDTQYF,TGTGCCAGACTGGGACTCCCCACAGATACGCAGTATTTT
TRBD1,once,TRBJ2-2,TRBV5-1,CASSTGQGLAGELFF,TGCGCCAGCAGCACGGGACAGGGCCTGGCCGGGGAGCTGTTTTTT
-,-,TRBJ2-3,TRBV30,CAWSSETDTQYF,TGTGCCTGGAGTTCGGAGACAGATACGCAGTATTTT
TRBD1,few,TRBJ1-4,TRBV5-6,CASGKQGRTNEKLFF,TGTGCCAGCGGGAAACAGGGGAGGACTAATGAAAAACTGTTTTTT
TRBD1,-,TRBJ2-7,TRBV4-1,CASSQIYTGVYEQYF,TGCGCCAGCAGCCAAATTTACACAGGGGTCTACGAGCAGTACTTC
-,-,TRBJ1-3,TRBV6-5,CASTGSGNTIYF,TGTGCCAGCACGGGGTCTGGAAACACCATATATTTT
-,few,TRBJ1-1,TRBV2,CASRRGVGAPEAFF,TGTGCCAGCAGAAGAGGTGTGGGGGCGCCTGAAGCTTTCTTT
TRBD1,-,TRBJ1-5,TRBV27,CASSFGQGGQPQHF,TGTGCCAGCAGTTTTGGACAGGGAGGTCAGCCCCAGCATTTT